A single sample is the source of the 30 T cell receptor beta chains below, sequenced in a study of cytomegalovirus exposure and HLA in healthy donors. PCR primers comprised 60 Vbeta and 13 Jbeta primers. TCRdb's table, derived via immunoSEQ multiplex PCR, lists solely in-frame clones and lacks some. This sample has about 120,000 clones, with around three quarters found just once. Sample: PBMCs. These receptors were collected from a woman in her thirties in good health and CMV-seropositive.

V gene TRBV28 combines with J gene TRBJ2-7; 7 bases agree with TRBD1. The CDR3 loop spans 14 amino acids. Germline V CDR1 and CDR2: MDHEN, SYDVKM. J gave up 2 bases and V 6 bases, and 7 bases lay outside the gene matches. The CDR3 protein is CASSPGTAPYEQYF. The CDR3 nucleotides are TGTGCCAGCAGCCCGGGGACAGCCCCCTACGAGCAGTACTTC.

The V gene is TRBV5-4, the J gene TRBJ1-1; D is possibly TRBD1 (6 bases). This CDR3 is 16 amino acids long. Looked up from germline, CDR1 is SGHNT and CDR2 is YYREEE (reference sequence). Trimming took 3 bases from V and 3 from J, leaving 18 bases between them. CDR3: CASSWGRGGRDTEAFF. The CDR3 region has the DNA TGTGCCAGCAGCTGGGGGAGGGGGGGGCGGGACACTGAAGCTTTCTTT.

The chain carries TRBV11-2 and TRBJ1-1; D gene ambiguous. The CDR3 consists of 13 residues. Germline lookup yields CDR1 SGHAT and CDR2 FQNNGV. V was pared by 5 bases and J by 1 base, with 8 bases between. Written as DNA, the CDR3 is TGTGCCAGCAGCGGGCAGGCGAACACTGAAGCTTTCTTT. It translates to CASSGQANTEAFF.

The chain links TRBV4-3 to TRBJ2-1; TRBD2 agrees at 15 bases. The CDR3 consists of 20 residues. The trim removed 3 bases at V and 9 bases at J, leaving 18 bases unmatched. The V gene's germline CDR1 is LGHNA and CDR2 YSLEER. The CDR3 coding sequence is TGCGCCAGCAGCCACCCAGTAGGGACTAGCGGGGGGATGGCCGGAGGTGAGCAGTTCTTC. Translated: CASSHPVGTSGGMAGGEQFF.

The chain joins TRBV30 to TRBJ2-5; 8 positions agree with TRBD2. This CDR3 comprises 14 residues. In germline, CDR1 is GTSNPN, CDR2 SVGIG (reference sequence). With V trimmed by 3 bases and J by 4 bases, 7 bases remained unmatched. The CDR3 sequence is CAWRKRGGRETQYF. The CDR3 nucleotides are TGTGCCTGGAGAAAGCGCGGGGGGAGAGAGACCCAGTACTTC.

The rearrangement links TRBV12-5 to TRBJ2-1, with 7 bases matching TRBD1. This CDR3 region has 13 residues. Germline V gene sequence: CDR1 LGHNT, CDR2 FRNRAP. The junction had 3 bases not matched to a gene; V was cut back by 4 bases and J by 6 bases. CDR3 region: CASGSPGGNEQFF. CDR3 DNA: TGTGCTAGTGGTTCCCCAGGGGGCAATGAGCAGTTCTTC.

This clone was seen a single time. The chain carries TRBV5-1 and TRBJ2-4, with TRBD2 identical over 7 bases. J was trimmed by 2 bases and V by 0 bases; bases with no gene match: 8. The CDR3 has 17 amino acids. From germline, CDR1 is SGHRS and CDR2 YFSETQ. CDR3 residues: CASSLGEGTGPKNIQYF. The DNA of the CDR3 is TGCGCCAGCAGCTTGGGGGAGGGCACGGGGCCCAAAAACATTCAGTACTTC.

The rearrangement joins TRBV6-5 to TRBJ2-3, with D maybe TRBD1 (5 bases). V gave up 10 bases and J gave up 0 bases, with 11 bases separating them. Germline lookup yields CDR1 MNHEY and CDR2 SVGAGI. This CDR3 contains 13 residues. This CDR3 reads CATSDSSTDTQYF. The CDR3 DNA reads TGTGCCACCTCAGACAGCAGCACAGATACGCAGTATTTT.

The gene calls are TRBV29-1 and TRBJ1-4, with 9 bases that match TRBD1. The trim removed 5 bases at V and 8 bases at J, leaving 9 bases unmatched. From germline, CDR1 is SQVTM and CDR2 ANQGSEA. The CDR3 has 14 amino acids. CDR3 nucleotides: TGCAGCGTTAACACGGGACAGGGAGGGGAAAAACTGTTTTTT. Amino acid sequence: CSVNTGQGGEKLFF.

CDR3 DNA: TGTGCCAGCAGCCCCAGGGTTACAGATACGCAGTATTTT. It is translated as CASSPRVTDTQYF. This sequence joins TRBV9 and TRBJ2-3; possibly TRBD1 for D (5 bases). The CDR3 runs 13 residues. The V gene lost 4 bases and the J gene lost 3 bases, with 9 bases spanning the gap. Germline-derived CDR1 and CDR2 are SGDLS and YYNGEE.

J is TRBJ1-5 and V is TRBV19; D might be TRBD1 (6 bases). The CDR3 extends over 17 amino acids. Trimming removed 9 bases at V and 3 bases at J, with 24 bases between. Germline V gene data show CDR1 as LNHDA and CDR2 as SQIVND (reference sequence). The CDR3 DNA is TGTGCCAGCCAAAGGGGGACCCGTTCGTACGACAATCAGCCCCAGCATTTT. Translated: CASQRGTRSYDNQPQHF.

The table lists this clone with a count of one. The chain joins TRBV6-6 to TRBJ1-4, with a possible D match to TRBD1 (5 bases). Per the germline V gene, CDR1 is MNHNY and CDR2 is SVGAGI (reference sequence). Trimming pared 2 bases from V and 12 bases from J, leaving 22 bases between. The CDR3 is made up of 16 amino acids. For the CDR3, the DNA is TGTGCCAGCAGTTACCCGAAGACAGTAGGCGGCGAAGAACTGTTTTTT. Protein product: CASSYPKTVGGEELFF.

About this clone: One end of the junction varies from germline; a read error may be responsible. The genes are TRBV6-5 and TRBJ2-7; 9 bases fit TRBD2. The germline V gene encodes CDR1 MNHEY and CDR2 SVGAGI. This CDR3 spans 13 amino acids. The CDR3 nucleotides read TGTGCTTCGGCCGGGACTAGCTTCCACGAGCAGTCCTTC. This encodes CASAGTSFHEQSF.

The table lists this clone with a count of one. This chain connects TRBV9 to TRBJ2-3; 8 nucleotides match TRBD2. Germline CDR1 and CDR2: SGDLS and YYNGEE. The V and J ends lost 4 bases and 2 bases, in that order; junction bases with no gene match: 9. CDR3 size: 16 residues. CDR3: CASSTRLAFPTDTQYF. The CDR3 DNA reads as TGTGCCAGCAGCACCCGACTAGCGTTCCCCACAGATACGCAGTATTTT.

The rearrangement uses TRBV2 and TRBJ1-3; D unresolved. The CDR3 is 10 amino acids. Germline values: CDR1 SNHLY, CDR2 FYNNEI. V was shortened by 6 bases and J by 10 bases, with 7 bases between the two germline ends. This CDR3 reads CASRRVTIYF. The CDR3 DNA sequence: TGTGCCAGCAGGAGGGTTACCATATATTTT.

This chain joins TRBV6-1 and TRBJ2-3, with 9 positions matching TRBD2. V shed 7 bases, J shed 6 bases, and the junction held 8 bases outside the gene matches. The CDR3 is 14 amino acids. CDR1 and CDR2 (germline): MNHNS, SASEGT. The chain's CDR3 is CASIRGGAEDTQYF. The CDR3 region has the DNA TGTGCCAGCATCCGCGGGGGGGCCGAGGATACGCAGTATTTT.

This chain connects TRBV27 to TRBJ1-6; D unclear. The CDR3 is 13 residues long. From germline, CDR1 is MNHEY and CDR2 SMNVEV (reference sequence). V was clipped by 2 bases and J by 4 bases, with 3 bases between them. CDR3 region: CASSLQYNSPLHF. CDR3 DNA: TGTGCCAGCAGTTTACAGTATAATTCACCCCTCCACTTT.

This chain joins TRBV6-1 and TRBJ1-2; TRBD1 agrees at 8 bases. Germline CDR1 MNHNS, CDR2 SASEGT. The trim removed 4 bases at V and 3 bases at J, leaving 4 bases unmatched. There are 14 residues in the CDR3. Here the CDR3 reads CASSATGGDYGYTF. In nucleotides, the CDR3 is TGTGCCAGCAGTGCTACAGGGGGGGACTATGGCTACACCTTC.

As to this clone: At one end, the junction sequence differs from germline, possibly due to a read error. Other DNA sequences within the sample encode an identical CDR3. The DNA for the CDR3 is TGTGCTAGCAGCCAACGCCCAAGACAGGGGGCGTTTAATTCACCCCTCCACTTT. As protein: CASSQRPRQGAFNSPLHF. The chain links TRBV27 to TRBJ1-6; 10 positions match TRBD1. From germline, CDR1 is MNHEY and CDR2 SMNVEV (reference sequence). CDR3 size: 18 residues.

The chain employs TRBV4-1 and TRBJ2-7, with unresolved D. The germline CDR1 and CDR2 sequences are MGHRA and YSYEKL. Trimming cost V 2 bases and J 3 bases, with 14 bases left between them. The CDR3 loop spans 15 amino acids. CDR3 sequence: CASSQMLSGGYEQYF. The CDR3, as DNA: TGCGCCAGCAGCCAAATGCTATCCGGCGGCTACGAGCAGTACTTC.

The V gene is TRBV11-2, the J gene TRBJ2-3, with 8 bases identical to TRBD2. CDR3 length: 18 residues. Germline V gives CDR1 SGHAT, CDR2 FQNNGV. With V trimmed by 3 bases and J by 7 bases, 18 bases remained unmatched. The DNA for the CDR3 is TGTGCCAGCAGCTTTACCAGCGGGGGCGACTCGGTTTTGAATACGCAGTATTTT. It encodes CASSFTSGGDSVLNTQYF.

The CDR3 DNA reads as TGTGCCAGCAGGGCCATAGCGGGGGCTGGCAATGAGCAGTTCTTC. This encodes CASRAIAGAGNEQFF. The V and J genes are TRBV6-1 and TRBJ2-1; 9 bases are a match to TRBD2. Germline CDR1 and CDR2: MNHNS and SASEGT. Trimming cost V 6 bases and J 6 bases; bases outside gene matches: 9. The CDR3 extends over 15 amino acids.

This clone was observed a few times. The chain carries TRBV4-2 and TRBJ2-1; 10 bases match TRBD2. V shed 0 bases and J 9 bases; nucleotides not matched to a gene: 8. This CDR3 contains 16 residues. From germline, CDR1 is LGHNA and CDR2 YNFKEQ. In nucleotides, the CDR3 is TGTGCCAGCAGCCAAGAGGAGCGGGGGGGCCGGGGTGAGCAGTTCTTC. The encoded protein is CASSQEERGGRGEQFF.

The chain couples TRBV10-3 to TRBJ2-6; D may be TRBD2 (5 bases). This CDR3 contains 17 residues. V dropped 4 bases and J dropped 2 bases, with 15 bases sitting between them. CDR1 and CDR2 (germline): ENHRY, SYGVKD. The CDR3 sequence: CAISGGADGAGANVLTF. The CDR3 DNA sequence: TGTGCCATCAGTGGGGGAGCTGACGGTGCTGGGGCCAACGTCCTGACTTTC.

The DNA for the CDR3 is TGCGCCAGCAGCACTACAGGGATGTACACAGATACGCAGTATTTT. Protein product: CASSTTGMYTDTQYF. This chain connects TRBV5-1 to TRBJ2-3; D is possibly TRBD1 (6 bases). CDR1 is SGHRS and CDR2 is YFSETQ in the germline V gene. V lost 4 bases to trimming and J lost 2 bases, with 14 bases between them. The CDR3 spans 15 residues.

This clone was seen only once. This sequence joins TRBV5-1 and TRBJ2-1; D might be TRBD2 (7 bases). Germline V gene lookup returns CDR1 SGHRS and CDR2 YFSETQ. The V end lost 1 base, the J end lost 9 bases, and 23 bases lay between the germline ends. The CDR3 sequence is 17 residues long. CDR3 DNA sequence: TGCGCCAGCAGCTTGATGAGGGGGGGAAGTTTAGTTGGTGAGCAGTTCTTC. This translates into CASSLMRGGSLVGEQFF.

The table lists this clone with a few counts. The genes are TRBV11-2 and TRBJ2-2; D might be TRBD2 (6 bases). Germline-derived CDR1 and CDR2 are SGHAT and FQNNGV. CDR3 length: 13 residues. Trimming shortened V by 3 bases and J by 5 bases, and 7 bases separated the two germline ends. The CDR3 protein is CASSLGGTGELFF. The CDR3 DNA sequence: TGTGCCAGCAGCTTGGGGGGTACCGGGGAGCTGTTTTTT.

Here the CDR3 reads CSVVLAGAFYNEQFF. CDR3 bases: TGCAGCGTAGTACTAGCGGGGGCTTTCTACAATGAGCAGTTCTTC. The V gene is TRBV29-1, the J gene TRBJ2-1, with 11 positions matching TRBD2. J lost 3 bases, V lost 6 bases, and 7 bases had no gene match. Germline V CDR1 and CDR2: SQVTM, ANQGSEA. The CDR3 is 15 residues long.

This rearrangement joins TRBV5-6 to TRBJ2-7; TRBD1 is a possible D gene (6 bases). V shed 0 bases and J shed 3 bases, with 13 bases lying between them. The CDR3 is 15 amino acids. Looked up from germline, CDR1 is SGHDT and CDR2 is YYEEEE. In nucleotides, the CDR3 is TGTGCCAGCAGCTTGGAGACAGGAGGTCGCTACGAGCAGTACTTC. This encodes CASSLETGGRYEQYF. The whole variable domain, filled in from reference TRBV5-6 and TRBJ2-7, reads DAGVTQSPTHLIKTRGQQVTLRCSPKSGHDTVSWYQQALGQGPQFIFQYYEEEERQRGNFPDRFSGHQFPNYSSELNVNALLLGDSALYLCASSLETGGRYEQYFGPGTRLTVT.

The chain has TRBV4-1 and TRBJ1-2; D gene unclear. CDR1 is MGHRA, CDR2 YSYEKL, per germline. The CDR3 totals 14 residues. V gave up 1 base and J gave up 4 bases, with 10 bases separating them. The DNA of the CDR3 is TGCGCCAGCAGCCAAGGCGACTTATTCTATGGCTACACCTTC. Its protein product is CASSQGDLFYGYTF.